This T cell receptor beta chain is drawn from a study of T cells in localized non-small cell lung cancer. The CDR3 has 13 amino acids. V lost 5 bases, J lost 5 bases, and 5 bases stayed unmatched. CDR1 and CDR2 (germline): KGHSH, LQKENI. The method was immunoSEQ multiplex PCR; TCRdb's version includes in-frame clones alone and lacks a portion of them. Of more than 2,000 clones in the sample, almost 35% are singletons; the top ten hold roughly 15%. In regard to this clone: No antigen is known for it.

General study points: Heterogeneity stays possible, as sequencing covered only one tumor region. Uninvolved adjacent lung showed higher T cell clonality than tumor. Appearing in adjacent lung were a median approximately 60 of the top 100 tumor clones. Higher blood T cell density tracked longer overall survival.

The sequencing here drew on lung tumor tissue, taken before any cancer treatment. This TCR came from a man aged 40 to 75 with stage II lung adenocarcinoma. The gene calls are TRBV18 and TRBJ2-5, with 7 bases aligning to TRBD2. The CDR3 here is CASSTSGGETQYF. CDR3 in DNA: TGTGCCAGCTCAACCTCGGGAGGTGAGACCCAGTACTTC.